Described below is a single T cell receptor beta chain sequence and its context. This clone's antigen is unknown. It has no much larger one-base neighbor in the sample; base qualities were not kept. Libraries were prepared through the immunoSEQ multiplex PCR assay. Under the source paper's analysis protocol: A statistical classification framework was developed to diagnose cytomegalovirus status using the catalog of TCR beta chain sequences. Drawn from immuneACCESS, this table holds only the in-frame rearrangements with V and J called that TCRdb kept. Clones are partly lost; checked studies trace under half to an unresolved V gene and leave the rest unexplained. The DNA gave D and trimming, while V, J and clone size come from that table. The table for this sample lists some 150,000 clones; about 83% of them were counted only once. The ten top clones hold roughly 1.4% of the sample. This record comes from a study of cytomegalovirus exposure and HLA in healthy donors (dated by TCRdb to the late 2010s). Describing the broader study: A later analysis indicated that the roughly 120 validation repertoires were generated on the platform also employed for the 650 to 850 repertoires of the first cohort. The study was designed to test whether signatures of past pathogen exposure could be identified by cataloging public T cell receptors. Besides the first cohort of 666 subjects, a separate validation cohort made up of over 95 different subjects was used. To predict cytomegalovirus infection status, the study brought together high-throughput TCR immunosequencing, statistical association of individual TCRs with disease status, and machine learning. Overall study outcomes, separate from this receptor: In both the original and validation cohorts, the classifier was reported to diagnose cytomegalovirus status with high specificity and sensitivity. A few of the identified cytomegalovirus-associated TCR beta chains were confirmed in vitro to be specific for cytomegalovirus antigens. Most TCR sequences were observed very rarely across donors, whereas some public TCRs were present in many individuals. It was suggested by the authors that the approach could potentially be generalized to other disease states and immunological phenotypes. The study gave a list of about 160 TCR beta chains associated with cytomegalovirus. The validation cohort had no HLA typing available for a later analysis, so co-occurrence within that cohort was assessed over all 110 or so repertoires. Of the cluster scores, about 94% were above 0 in a later analysis, which found that TCRs clustered in the first cohort also tended to co-occur in the 120 validation repertoires.

Separate from the approximately 700-subject first cohort, the validation cohort of roughly 120 subjects was the group to which the donors belonged. From cysteine to phenylalanine, the CDR3 is 15 amino acids long. The entry retains the CDR3 DNA only, 45 bases that are in frame from base 1. CDR1 and CDR2, per the germline V gene, are MNHEY and SVGAGI. V loses 5 bases at its end and J loses 7 bases; junction bases beyond the gene matches: 8. Specimen: PBMCs. Here the chain combines TRBV6-5 and TRBJ1-4; the central 9 bases match TRBD1. The TCR originated in a woman in her 30s in good health and CMV-seronegative. DNA sequence: TGTGCCAGCAGTCAAACGACAGGGGGACCTGAAAAACTGTTTTTT. It is translated as CASSQTTGGPEKLFF.